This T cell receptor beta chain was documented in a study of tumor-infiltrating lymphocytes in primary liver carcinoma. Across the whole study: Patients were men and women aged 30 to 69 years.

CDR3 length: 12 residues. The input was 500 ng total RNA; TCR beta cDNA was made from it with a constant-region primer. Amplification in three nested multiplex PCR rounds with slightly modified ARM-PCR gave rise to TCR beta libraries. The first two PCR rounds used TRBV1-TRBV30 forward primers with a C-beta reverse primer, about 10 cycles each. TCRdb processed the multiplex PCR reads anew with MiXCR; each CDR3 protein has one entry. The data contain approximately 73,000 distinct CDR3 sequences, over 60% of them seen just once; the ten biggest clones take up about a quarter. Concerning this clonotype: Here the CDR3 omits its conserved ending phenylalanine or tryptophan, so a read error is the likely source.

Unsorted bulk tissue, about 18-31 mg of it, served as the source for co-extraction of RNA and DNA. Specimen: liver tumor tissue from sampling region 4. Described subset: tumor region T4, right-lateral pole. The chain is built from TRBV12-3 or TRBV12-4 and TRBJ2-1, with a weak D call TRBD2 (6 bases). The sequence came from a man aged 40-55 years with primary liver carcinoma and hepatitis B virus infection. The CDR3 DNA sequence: TGTGTCAGCAGGGACTCAAACAATGAGCAGTTCTCC. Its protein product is CVSRDSNNEQFS.